These 15 T cell receptor beta chains originate from one sample sequenced in a study of CD8 T cells in ankylosing spondylitis. TCRdb re-analysed the 5' RACE reads in MiXCR, keeping a single row per CDR3 protein. This sample has approximately 200,000 distinct CDR3 sequences; roughly 13% occur once, and the top ten carry approximately 15%. What was sequenced was blood, either unsorted or a sorted T cell fraction (not recorded which). Receptors originate from a male donor with ankylosing spondylitis or in good health (not recorded which).

This clonotype was observed at least ten times. The chain uses TRBV5-6 and TRBJ1-1; 10 nucleotides line up with TRBD1. V lost 0 bases, J lost 0 bases, and 5 bases stayed unmatched. CDR1 and CDR2 (germline): SGHDT, YYEEEE. CDR3 length equals 17 residues. The CDR3 DNA reads as TGTGCCAGCAGCTTGGCGGGACAGGGGATCGTGAACACTGAAGCTTTCTTT. This encodes CASSLAGQGIVNTEAFF.

V is TRBV3-1 and J is TRBJ2-7; TRBD2 matches 7 bases. From germline, CDR1 is LGHDT and CDR2 YNNKEL (reference sequence). CDR3 size: 15 residues. J was trimmed by 2 bases and V by 5 bases; bases with no gene match: 9. The CDR3 spells CASSSGREVTYEQYF. CDR3 DNA sequence: TGTGCCAGCAGCTCGGGACGGGAGGTAACCTACGAGCAGTACTTC.

This chain connects TRBV5-5 to TRBJ1-1; D remains unclear. Per germline, CDR1 SGHKS and CDR2 YYEKEE (reference sequence). CDR3 size: 12 residues. With 0 bases removed from V and 8 bases from J, the gap between germline ends came to 8 bases. DNA for the CDR3: TGTGCCAGCAGCTTGGTTCCGCCAGAAGCTTTCTTT. It yields the protein CASSLVPPEAFF.

This clonotype was found many times. The gene calls are TRBV4-1 and TRBJ1-5; D ambiguous. The CDR3 extends over 15 amino acids. Trimming took off 3 bases at V and 2 bases at J, with 11 bases between the two ends. CDR1 is MGHRA, CDR2 YSYEKL, per germline. Here the CDR3 DNA reads TGCGCCAGCAGCCAGCTACCCATGGGCAATCAGCCCCAGCATTTT. It codes for CASSQLPMGNQPQHF.

This clonotype was seen more than once but under ten times. The chain joins TRBV4-1 to TRBJ2-7; 9 bases are shared with TRBD1. This CDR3 comprises 15 residues. Germline trimming cut 2 bases from V and 6 bases from J; bases unmatched to any gene: 8. CDR1 is MGHRA, CDR2 YSYEKL, per germline. The CDR3 spells CASSQTPDRGGEQYF. CDR3 DNA sequence: TGCGCCAGCAGCCAAACCCCGGACAGGGGCGGCGAGCAGTACTTC.

The chain uses TRBV7-9 and TRBJ2-5; D gene uncertain. Germline V gene sequence: CDR1 SEHNR, CDR2 FQNEAQ (reference sequence). V shed 8 bases and J shed 5 bases, with 9 bases lying between them. The CDR3 totals 11 residues. The CDR3 loop reads CASRWAETQYF. As DNA, the CDR3 is TGTGCCAGCCGGTGGGCGGAGACCCAGTACTTC.

This clonotype has only a few counts. A much larger clonotype is one base distant, so this may be a read error. The chain is built from TRBV27 and TRBJ2-2; D gene ambiguous. This CDR3 is built from 11 residues. V was pared by 4 bases and J by 6 bases, with 3 bases between. Germline V lookup: CDR1 MNHEY, CDR2 SMNVEV (reference sequence). The CDR3 spells CASSSAGELFF. The CDR3 nucleotides read TGTGCCAGCAGTTCCGCCGGGGAGCTGTTTTTT.

In this sample, this clonotype turned up many times. This chain links TRBV6-4 with TRBJ1-5, with TRBD1 identical over 7 bases. The CDR3 is made up of 14 amino acids. CDR1 is MRHNA and CDR2 is SNTAGT in the germline V gene. V lost 5 bases to trimming and J lost 5 bases; unmatched junction nucleotides: 6. The CDR3 region is CASSPPGGYQPQHF. Here the CDR3 DNA reads TGTGCCAGCAGTCCCCCAGGGGGTTATCAGCCCCAGCATTTT.

V usage is TRBV10-1 and J usage is TRBJ2-3; D is perhaps TRBD1 (6 bases). V was trimmed by 2 bases and J by 9 bases, leaving 12 bases between them. The CDR3 totals 13 residues. The germline V gene has CDR1 WNHNN and CDR2 SYGVQD (reference sequence). CDR3 sequence: CASSEGRDRTQYF. The CDR3 nucleotides read TGCGCCAGCAGTGAGGGCCGCGACAGGACGCAGTATTTT.

V gene TRBV12-3 or TRBV12-4 combines with J gene TRBJ2-1, with TRBD2 matching over 13 bases. The CDR3 has 14 amino acids. V lost 6 bases and J lost 6; bases outside the gene matches: 2. The CDR3 loop reads CASRGLAGVNEQFF. CDR3 DNA: TGTGCCAGCAGAGGACTAGCGGGAGTCAATGAGCAGTTCTTC.

This clonotype was found many times. J is TRBJ2-7 and V is TRBV5-6; 10 bases align to TRBD1. Losses at the gene ends were 4 bases for V and 3 bases for J; bases not matched to a gene: 10. Germline lookup yields CDR1 SGHDT and CDR2 YYEEEE. The CDR3 totals 16 residues. Here the CDR3 reads CASSLGQGLLIYEQYF. In DNA, the CDR3 is TGTGCCAGCAGCCTGGGACAGGGGCTCCTTATCTACGAGCAGTACTTC.

This clonotype appeared a few times. This chain uses TRBV6-2 or TRBV6-3 with TRBJ2-3; D not certain. The CDR3 covers 12 residues. The V and J ends lost 6 bases and 6 bases respectively, with 10 bases between them. Germline CDR1 and CDR2: MNHEY and SVGEGT. The DNA of the CDR3 is TGTGCCAGCAGCCTGCCACCGGATACGCAGTATTTT. It yields the protein CASSLPPDTQYF.

This rearrangement joins TRBV5-1 to TRBJ2-7, with TRBD2 matching 11 bases. The CDR3 sequence is 15 residues long. J gave up 3 bases and V 6 bases, and 8 bases lay outside the gene matches. The germline V gene encodes CDR1 SGHRS and CDR2 YFSETQ. The DNA for the CDR3 is TGCGCCAGCAAACCAGGGGGGACTAGCGGCTACGAGCAGTACTTC. It encodes CASKPGGTSGYEQYF.

This chain links TRBV11-1 with TRBJ2-1; D is uncertain. This CDR3 spans 13 amino acids. Germline values: CDR1 SGHAT, CDR2 FQDESV (reference sequence). The V gene lost 5 bases and the J gene lost 6 bases, with 11 bases spanning the gap. The CDR3 region is CASSPPPGNEQFF. In DNA, the CDR3 is TGTGCCAGCAGCCCTCCCCCCGGCAATGAGCAGTTCTTC.

This clonotype appeared many times. The V call is TRBV19, the J call TRBJ2-1; 9 nucleotides match TRBD1. Per the germline V gene, CDR1 is LNHDA and CDR2 is SQIVND (reference sequence). This CDR3 is 16 amino acids long. The J segment lost 7 bases and the V segment lost 5 bases, leaving 12 bases of the junction unmatched. CDR3 residues: CASSSSHRGLWNEQFF. CDR3 nucleotides: TGTGCCAGTAGTTCTTCTCACAGGGGGCTGTGGAATGAGCAGTTCTTC.